The 22 T cell receptor beta chains reported below all come from one sample, sequenced in a study of T cells in Graves' hyperthyroidism and ophthalmopathy. Amplification of TCR beta CDR3 regions was performed using RNA transcripts as template. RT-PCR in the first round (using the HTBI primer set) targeted the TCR CDR3. TCRdb re-called the multiplex PCR reads with MiXCR, one entry per CDR3 protein. The table includes under 350,000 distinct CDR3 sequences, 13% detected once. Sequenced: blood. These receptors originate from a woman aged 25 to 39 with Graves' hyperthyroidism that later progressed to Graves' ophthalmopathy.

The count of this clonotype is one. The chain combines TRBV18 with TRBJ2-3; D call uncertain. This CDR3 region has 13 residues. Germline CDR1 reads KGHSH; CDR2 reads LQKENI. The ends were cut back, 4 bases at V and 0 bases at J, with 5 bases in the middle. The CDR3 reads CASSRPSTDTQYF. The CDR3 coding sequence is TGTGCCAGCTCACGGCCAAGCACAGATACGCAGTATTTT.

Note on this clonotype: A clone one base away is much larger, so this may be a read error. The chain couples TRBV27 to TRBJ2-1; no definite D call. The CDR3 totals 12 residues. Looked up from germline, CDR1 is MNHEY and CDR2 is SMNVEV (reference sequence). CDR3 DNA: TGTGCCAGCAGTCCCTACACCAATAAGCAGTTCTTC. Translating it yields CASSPYTNKQFF.

There are many counts of this clonotype. The chain recombines TRBV18 with TRBJ2-7, with D unresolved. Germline CDR1 KGHSH, CDR2 LQKENI. V was shortened by 6 bases and J by 3 bases, with 12 bases between the two germline ends. CDR3 length: 13 amino acids. This chain's CDR3 is CASSPGSGYEQYF. The CDR3 DNA follows: TGTGCCAGCTCCCCCGGTTCTGGCTACGAGCAGTACTTC.

This clonotype was observed at least ten times. This chain uses TRBV6-2 or TRBV6-3 with TRBJ1-1; perhaps TRBD1 as D (5 bases). This CDR3 has 19 residues. CDR1 is MNHEY, CDR2 SVGEGT, per germline. Trimming stripped 4 bases from V and 0 bases from J, with 24 bases between. The CDR3 nucleotides read TGTGCCAGCAGTTTATCGCCGGGACGGCAGATAATTATGAACACTGAAGCTTTCTTT. It codes for CASSLSPGRQIIMNTEAFF.

This clonotype has ten or more counts. The chain carries TRBV12-3 or TRBV12-4 and TRBJ1-1; perhaps TRBD1 as D (5 bases). This CDR3 has 15 residues. Trimming stripped 7 bases from V and 2 bases from J, with 17 bases between. The CDR3, as DNA: TGTGCCAGCATCCCCTTTGACAGTTACAACACTGAAGCTTTCTTT. This gives the protein CASIPFDSYNTEAFF.

This clonotype occurred many times. V usage is TRBV3-1 and J usage is TRBJ2-6, with D maybe TRBD1 (5 bases). The CDR3 contains 14 residues. CDR1 and CDR2 from the germline V gene are LGHDT and YNNKEL (reference sequence). V lost 3 bases, J lost 2 bases, and 5 bases lay in between. The CDR3 region is CASSHRAGANVLTF. CDR3 DNA: TGTGCCAGCAGCCACAGGGCTGGGGCCAACGTCCTGACTTTC.

V usage is TRBV6-2 or TRBV6-3 and J usage is TRBJ2-7, with 14 nucleotides matching TRBD2. Losses at the gene ends were 6 bases for V and 4 bases for J; bases not matched to a gene: 8. The CDR3 spans 16 residues. Germline CDR1 MNHEY, CDR2 SVGEGT. The CDR3 sequence: CASSRGLAGVEYEQYF. The DNA of the CDR3 is TGTGCCAGCAGCCGGGGACTAGCGGGAGTTGAATACGAGCAGTACTTC.

There are many counts of this clonotype. The chain links TRBV7-2 to TRBJ1-5, with TRBD1 identical over 7 bases. Trimming at V came to 5 bases and at J to 5 bases, leaving 9 bases not matched to a gene. The CDR3 runs to 15 residues. Germline V CDR1 and CDR2: SGHTA, FQGNSA. The CDR3 DNA follows: TGTGCCAGCAGCCAAGGGACAGCCGGGCATCAGCCCCAGCATTTT. Its protein product is CASSQGTAGHQPQHF.

With regard to this clonotype: A read error is possible here, since a much larger clone lies one base away. The CDR3 region is CASSNRRGWEDDETQYF. CDR3 bases: TGTGCCAGCAGTAACAGGAGGGGGTGGGAGGACGACGAGACCCAGTACTTC. The chain joins TRBV28 to TRBJ2-5; either TRBD1 or TRBD2 may supply D (6 bases each). Germline loops: CDR1 MDHEN, CDR2 SYDVKM. V dropped 5 bases and J dropped 5 bases, with 24 bases sitting between them. The CDR3 has 17 residues.

The table lists this clonotype with a few counts. J is TRBJ1-4 and V is TRBV2; D is unresolved. V lost 3 bases and J 1 base, leaving 6 bases between the germline ends. The CDR3 is 14 residues long. Germline V gives CDR1 SNHLY, CDR2 FYNNEI. The CDR3 spells CASSDVLTNEKLFF. The CDR3 DNA follows: TGTGCCAGCAGTGATGTGTTAACTAATGAAAAACTGTTTTTT.

This clonotype was counted many times. The chain combines TRBV28 with TRBJ2-7, with 10 bases that match TRBD1. Per germline, CDR1 MDHEN and CDR2 SYDVKM. The trim removed 0 bases at V and 7 bases at J, leaving 9 bases unmatched. This CDR3 is built from 16 residues. CDR3 residues: CASSLCLEGTGEEQYF. The CDR3 DNA reads TGTGCCAGCAGTTTATGCTTGGAGGGGACAGGGGAGGAGCAGTACTTC.

This clonotype has at least ten counts. The V gene is TRBV10-3, the J gene TRBJ2-7, with unresolved D. Looked up from germline, CDR1 is ENHRY and CDR2 is SYGVKD. V lost 0 bases to trimming and J lost 7 bases, with 7 bases between them. This CDR3 is built from 12 residues. CDR3 bases: TGTGCCATCAGTGAGTCCCCCCCAGAGCAGTACTTC. It is translated as CAISESPPEQYF.

The J gene is TRBJ1-1, the V gene TRBV4-1; tentative D call: TRBD1 (6 bases). Germline CDR1 MGHRA, CDR2 YSYEKL. The CDR3 runs 16 residues. V lost 3 bases and J lost 5, with 19 bases in between. DNA for the CDR3: TGCGCCAGCAGCCATAGTGAGGGACAAGAAAAGACTGAAGCTTTCTTT. As protein: CASSHSEGQEKTEAFF.

The rearrangement joins TRBV29-1 to TRBJ2-3; D remains unclear. Germline values: CDR1 SQVTM, CDR2 ANQGSEA. The CDR3 sequence is 16 residues long. Trimming pared 0 bases from V and 3 bases from J, leaving 16 bases between. The CDR3 spells CSVEDSAPPLTDTQYF. The CDR3 nucleotides read TGCAGCGTTGAAGACTCAGCCCCCCCGTTGACAGATACGCAGTATTTT.

This clonotype was observed at least ten times. This sequence joins TRBV20-1 and TRBJ1-6; D perhaps matches TRBD1 (6 bases). The CDR3 contains 13 residues. V shed 3 bases and J shed 10 bases, with 13 bases lying between them. Germline CDR1 is DFQATT and CDR2 is SNEGSKA (reference sequence). The CDR3 loop is CSASSRGESPLHF. CDR3 DNA: TGCAGTGCTAGTTCGAGGGGGGAATCACCCCTCCACTTT.

This clonotype occurred a few times. This may come from a read error, since a much larger clone is one base off. The V and J genes are TRBV6-1 and TRBJ1-1; D ambiguous. Trimming stripped 6 bases from V and 7 bases from J, with 9 bases between. The germline CDR1 and CDR2 sequences are MNHNS and SASEGT. The CDR3 has 11 residues. CDR3 coding DNA: TGTGCCAGCAGAATGGCCCGTGAAGCTTTCTTT. It translates to CASRMAREAFF.

This sequence joins TRBV19 and TRBJ1-4; 7 bases line up with TRBD1. V was pared by 5 bases and J by 2 bases, with 5 bases of the junction left unmatched. Germline CDR1 reads LNHDA; CDR2 reads SQIVND (reference sequence). The CDR3 consists of 15 residues. The CDR3, as DNA: TGTGCCAGTAGTTTAACGGGACAGACTAATGAAAAACTGTTTTTT. This sequence encodes CASSLTGQTNEKLFF.

This clonotype has a count of ten or more. The genes are TRBV27 and TRBJ2-7; no reliable D call. The CDR3 runs to 12 residues. V was clipped by 6 bases and J by 6 bases, with 12 bases between them. Germline lookup yields CDR1 MNHEY and CDR2 SMNVEV (reference sequence). DNA for the CDR3: TGTGCCAGCAGGACTGGCGCCCTCGAGCAGTACTTC. Its translation: CASRTGALEQYF.

This clonotype has at least ten counts. V and J are TRBV20-1 and TRBJ2-7, with TRBD1 matching 10 bases. The ends lost 1 base at V and 2 bases at J; junction bases unmatched: 5. The CDR3 sequence is 15 residues long. Per the germline V gene, CDR1 is DFQATT and CDR2 is SNEGSKA (reference sequence). The CDR3 nucleotides read TGCAGTGCTAGAGGGGGACAGGGGCTCACCTACGAGCAGTACTTC. Protein: CSARGGQGLTYEQYF.

This clonotype was counted ten times or more. The genes are TRBV20-1 and TRBJ2-5; D is perhaps TRBD1 or TRBD2 (6 bases each). Trimming removed 6 bases from V and 4 bases from J, with 15 bases in between. CDR3 length: 13 amino acids. From germline, CDR1 is DFQATT and CDR2 SNEGSKA (reference sequence). CDR3 region: CSATVGGAETQYF. Here the CDR3 DNA reads TGCAGTGCCACGGTCGGGGGCGCAGAGACCCAGTACTTC.

J is TRBJ2-7 and V is TRBV4-3, with D possibly matching TRBD2 (5 bases). CDR3 length: 14 residues. The ends were cut back, 1 base at V and 2 bases at J, with 9 bases in the middle. In germline, CDR1 is LGHNA, CDR2 YSLEER. CDR3 region: CASSQGRVTYEQYF. DNA for the CDR3: TGCGCCAGCAGCCAAGGGCGGGTAACCTACGAGCAGTACTTC.

This clonotype was counted a few times. The V and J genes are TRBV9 and TRBJ1-1; no clear D. V was trimmed by 0 bases and J by 11 bases, leaving 14 bases between them. CDR1 is SGDLS, CDR2 YYNGEE, per germline. This CDR3 contains 13 residues. CDR3 nucleotide sequence: TGTGCCAGCAGCGTAGAGGCAGGCGAGGTGGCTTTCTTT. Translation: CASSVEAGEVAFF.